The 32 T cell receptor beta chains given below trace back to one sample, sequenced in a study of Ad26.COV2.S vaccination and SARS-CoV-2 variants. Indicated treatment: around 19 received Ad26.COV2.S at low or high dose, single or two shots; about five received placebo; per-sample allocation not given. All samples were drawn on day 63, counting from the first vaccine or placebo injection. Using immunoSEQ multiplex PCR, the repertoire was profiled, and TCRdb retains in-frame clones only, with some absent. This sample yields 400,000 to 450,000 clones, of which 80% to 95% are seen a single time; approximately 4.3% belongs to the top ten. Material: peripheral blood, obtained in a trial of Ad26.COV2.S vaccine versus placebo. These TCRs come from a person between 18 and 60 years old who received the Ad26.COV2.S COVID-19 vaccine or a placebo.

As DNA, the CDR3 is TGTGCCAGCTCACCAGCCGGGACAGGGACCTCTGGGGCCAACGTCCTGACTTTC. Its protein product is CASSPAGTGTSGANVLTF. V and J are TRBV18 and TRBJ2-6, with 9 bases fitting TRBD1. Germline CDR1 reads KGHSH; CDR2 reads LQKENI. V trimming: 2 bases; J trimming: 0 bases; junction bases outside the gene matches: 5. The CDR3 is made up of 18 amino acids.

This clone was counted a single time. The J gene is TRBJ1-4, the V gene TRBV5-1, with a tentative D call TRBD1 (6 bases). Germline lookup yields CDR1 SGHRS and CDR2 YFSETQ. CDR3 length equals 15 residues. V lost 3 bases, J lost 8 bases, and 17 bases lay in between. The CDR3 protein is CASSWKQGLYEKLFF. CDR3 in DNA: TGCGCCAGCAGCTGGAAACAGGGTTTGTACGAAAAACTGTTTTTT.

The chain recombines TRBV4-2 with TRBJ2-3, with 7 bases identical to TRBD2. The CDR3 consists of 16 residues. Trimming cost V 0 bases and J 8 bases; bases outside gene matches: 11. Per the germline V gene, CDR1 is LGHNA and CDR2 is YNFKEQ. The CDR3, as DNA: TGTGCCAGCAGCCAAGAGGGATCGACTAGCTTCGCTACGCAGTATTTT. It codes for CASSQEGSTSFATQYF.

This chain links TRBV7-9 with TRBJ2-2; the D call may be TRBD1 or TRBD2 (9 bases each). Germline lookup yields CDR1 SEHNR and CDR2 FQNEAQ (reference sequence). The CDR3 spans 19 residues. The ends were cut back, 4 bases at V and 4 bases at J, with 25 bases in the middle. CDR3 in amino acids: CASSYRDRVREGPTGELFF. In DNA form, the CDR3 reads TGTGCCAGCAGCTACCGGGACAGGGTGCGGGAGGGCCCCACCGGGGAGCTGTTTTTT.

The chain recombines TRBV27 with TRBJ2-3; D perhaps matches TRBD2 (5 bases). Germline assignment: CDR1 MNHEY and CDR2 SMNVEV (reference sequence). Between the trimmed V and J ends, which lost 2 bases and 3 bases, there was a span of 9 bases. There are 14 residues in the CDR3. The CDR3 DNA reads TGTGCCAGCAGTTTAGAATGGAGGACAGATACGCAGTATTTT. It encodes CASSLEWRTDTQYF.

V and J are TRBV5-1 and TRBJ2-1; no firm D call. CDR1 and CDR2 from the germline V gene are SGHRS and YFSETQ. The CDR3 is 11 amino acids. V dropped 2 bases and J dropped 10 bases, with 7 bases sitting between them. The CDR3 nucleotides are TGCGCCAGCAGCTTCCGCAGGGAGCAGTTCTTC. This translates into CASSFRREQFF. The full variable domain, completed using reference TRBV5-1 and TRBJ2-1, is KAGVTQTPRYLIKTRGQQVTLSCSPISGHRSVSWYQQTPGQGLQFLFEYFSETQRNKGNFPGRFSGRQFSNSRSEMNVSTLELGDSALYLCASSFRREQFFGPGTRLTVL.

The rearrangement links TRBV6-1 to TRBJ1-2, with no clear D. Deletions cut 3 bases from V and 2 bases from J, with 4 bases between. CDR1 and CDR2 from the germline V gene are MNHNS and SASEGT. The CDR3 spans 12 residues. CDR3 amino acids: CASSDRNYGYTF. The CDR3 DNA reads TGTGCCAGCAGTGATCGGAACTATGGCTACACCTTC.

V usage is TRBV7-9 and J usage is TRBJ2-1; no reliable D call. The CDR3 loop spans 14 amino acids. Germline V lookup: CDR1 SEHNR, CDR2 FQNEAQ (reference sequence). Deletions cut 6 bases from V and 2 bases from J, with 11 bases between. CDR3: CASSQAGPYNEQFF. CDR3 coding DNA: TGTGCCAGCAGTCAGGCTGGTCCCTACAATGAGCAGTTCTTC.

This CDR3 is CASSYRGGGQETQYF. CDR3 nucleotide sequence: TGCGCCAGCAGCTACCGGGGAGGGGGCCAAGAGACCCAGTACTTC. The V call is TRBV5-1, the J call TRBJ2-5; TRBD2 is a possible D gene (7 bases). Germline CDR1 is SGHRS and CDR2 is YFSETQ. The CDR3 length is 15 residues. V lost 3 bases to trimming and J lost 1 base, with 13 bases between them.

The V gene is TRBV5-5, the J gene TRBJ1-5, with TRBD1 matching 7 bases. Germline assignment: CDR1 SGHKS and CDR2 YYEKEE (reference sequence). The CDR3 totals 17 residues. The junction had 10 bases not matched to a gene; V was cut back by 4 bases and J by 0 bases. The CDR3 DNA follows: TGTGCCAGCAGCGCCGGTAGACAGGGTAATAGCAATCAGCCCCAGCATTTT. It yields the protein CASSAGRQGNSNQPQHF.

The rearrangement uses TRBV7-6 and TRBJ1-1; 10 nucleotides line up with TRBD1. The CDR3 loop spans 15 amino acids. Per germline, CDR1 SGHVS and CDR2 FNYEAQ. V was pared by 3 bases and J by 5 bases, with 6 bases of the junction left unmatched. The CDR3 is CASSFSDRGATEAFF. The CDR3, as DNA: TGTGCCAGCAGCTTTTCGGACAGGGGGGCGACTGAAGCTTTCTTT. Filled out from reference TRBV7-6 and TRBJ1-1, the complete variable domain reads GAGVSQSPRYKVTKRGQDVALRCDPISGHVSLYWYRQALGQGPEFLTYFNYEAQQDKSGLPNDRFSAERPEGSISTLTIQRTEQRDSAMYRCASSFSDRGATEAFFGQGTRLTVV.

The CDR3 coding sequence is TGTGCCAGCAGTTTATCCGTCATCTCTGGAAACACCATATATTTT. Translated, it gives CASSLSVISGNTIYF. The gene calls are TRBV28 and TRBJ1-3, with D hard to call. Germline V gene data show CDR1 as MDHEN and CDR2 as SYDVKM. The CDR3 runs 15 residues. The V end lost 1 base, the J end lost 0 bases, and 7 bases lay between the germline ends.

The rearrangement uses TRBV27 and TRBJ1-6, with 7 bases identical to TRBD1. The length of the CDR3 is 14 residues. V shed 5 bases and J 7 bases; nucleotides not matched to a gene: 5. Germline V CDR1 and CDR2: MNHEY, SMNVEV (reference sequence). CDR3 nucleotides: TGTGCCAGCAGTGGTACAGGGGCAAATTCACCCCTCCACTTT. Protein sequence: CASSGTGANSPLHF.

This clone was seen more than once but under ten times. The rearrangement joins TRBV4-2 to TRBJ1-6; weak D call: TRBD1 (5 bases). V was shortened by 2 bases and J by 6 bases, with 11 bases between the two germline ends. The CDR3 covers 15 residues. Germline CDR1 and CDR2: LGHNA and YNFKEQ. CDR3 amino acids: CASSQTPQGNSPLHF. CDR3 sequence (DNA): TGTGCCAGCAGCCAAACCCCGCAGGGTAATTCACCCCTCCACTTT.

This chain joins TRBV10-3 and TRBJ2-3; 8 positions match TRBD1. Trimming removed 8 bases from V and 4 bases from J; junction bases left unmatched: 5. CDR3 length: 13 amino acids. Germline V CDR1 and CDR2: ENHRY, SYGVKD. The CDR3 here is CAIQGASSDTQYF. The CDR3 DNA reads TGTGCCATCCAGGGGGCCTCCTCAGATACGCAGTATTTT.

The chain is built from TRBV9 and TRBJ1-2, with 7 bases aligning to TRBD1. The junction had 3 bases not matched to a gene; V was cut back by 5 bases and J by 2 bases. Germline CDR1 SGDLS, CDR2 YYNGEE. The CDR3 extends over 13 amino acids. The DNA of the CDR3 is TGTGCCAGCAGAACGACAGGGAACTATGGCTACACCTTC. Its translation is CASRTTGNYGYTF. Drawing the rest from reference TRBV9 and TRBJ1-2, the complete variable domain is DSGVTQTPKHLITATGQRVTLRCSPRSGDLSVYWYQQSLDQGLQFLIQYYNGEERAKGNILERFSAQQFPDLHSELNLSSLELGDSALYFCASRTTGNYGYTFGSGTRLTVV.

This rearrangement joins TRBV4-2 to TRBJ2-2; 13 positions agree with TRBD2. The CDR3 covers 17 residues. V lost 1 base to trimming and J lost 4 bases; unmatched junction nucleotides: 3. The germline V gene encodes CDR1 LGHNA and CDR2 YNFKEQ. The CDR3 nucleotides are TGTGCCAGCAGCCAAGCAGGACTAGCGGGAGTCACCGGGGAGCTGTTTTTT. Amino acids: CASSQAGLAGVTGELFF.

The chain combines TRBV28 with TRBJ2-2; D ambiguous. Germline V gene data show CDR1 as MDHEN and CDR2 as SYDVKM. The CDR3 runs to 13 residues. Trimming stripped 6 bases from V and 5 bases from J, with 10 bases between. The DNA of the CDR3 is TGTGCCAGCAGCGACCCGGGTACCGGGGAGCTGTTTTTT. Protein sequence: CASSDPGTGELFF.

J is TRBJ1-5 and V is TRBV28; D unresolved. Trimming cost V 6 bases and J 3 bases, with 12 bases left between them. The CDR3 is 14 residues long. Germline V CDR1 and CDR2: MDHEN, SYDVKM. CDR3 coding DNA: TGTGCCAGCAGAGCGCCGGTTTTCAATCAGCCCCAGCATTTT. Protein product: CASRAPVFNQPQHF.

The chain employs TRBV7-6 and TRBJ2-7; 8 nucleotides match TRBD1. The V segment lost 2 bases and the J segment 1 base; nucleotides outside the gene matches: 7. The germline gives CDR1 SGHVS, CDR2 FNYEAQ. CDR3 size: 16 residues. The CDR3 region has the DNA TGTGCCAGCAGCTTAACCGTCAGGGGGCTGTCCTACGAGCAGTACTTC. Protein product: CASSLTVRGLSYEQYF.

The chain recombines TRBV7-9 with TRBJ2-3; D remains unclear. The CDR3 loop spans 12 amino acids. Deletions cut 2 bases from V and 5 bases from J, with 5 bases between. The V gene's germline CDR1 is SEHNR and CDR2 FQNEAQ (reference sequence). CDR3 DNA sequence: TGTGCCAGCAGCTTATCTATAGATACGCAGTATTTT. Encoded protein: CASSLSIDTQYF.

The chain combines TRBV19 with TRBJ2-7, with TRBD2 matching 7 bases. Germline CDR1 LNHDA, CDR2 SQIVND (reference sequence). After removal of 6 bases from V and 2 bases from J, the junction contained 7 bases not matched to a gene. This CDR3 has 14 amino acids. The CDR3 spells CASRAGGVPYEQYF. CDR3 DNA: TGTGCCAGTAGGGCTGGGGGGGTACCCTACGAGCAGTACTTC.

The V gene is TRBV27, the J gene TRBJ2-5; D is perhaps TRBD1 or TRBD2 (5 bases each). This CDR3 region has 13 residues. Germline V gene lookup returns CDR1 MNHEY and CDR2 SMNVEV (reference sequence). Trimming took off 8 bases at V and 5 bases at J, with 15 bases between the two ends. CDR3 sequence (DNA): TGTGCCAGCGGGAGAGGGGTCCGGGAGACCCAGTACTTC. Amino acid sequence: CASGRGVRETQYF.

The chain uses TRBV12-3 or TRBV12-4 and TRBJ2-5; possible D gene TRBD1, 6 bases. The CDR3 is made up of 12 amino acids. Trimming stripped 7 bases from V and 1 base from J, with 7 bases between. The CDR3 reads CASKQGQETQYF. In nucleotides, the CDR3 is TGTGCCAGCAAACAGGGCCAAGAGACCCAGTACTTC.

V gene TRBV19 combines with J gene TRBJ2-6; tentatively, D is TRBD2 (6 bases). The length of the CDR3 is 16 residues. The germline V and J ends were trimmed by 5 bases and 4 bases, with 15 bases remaining between them. Germline CDR1 is LNHDA and CDR2 is SQIVND (reference sequence). This chain's CDR3 is CASSLIRGSGANVLTF. The CDR3 coding sequence is TGTGCCAGTAGTCTAATACGGGGGTCAGGGGCCAACGTCCTGACTTTC.

DNA for the CDR3: TGTGCCAGTAGTCCCCTTGTGAGTGGCGGTGAAAAACTGTTTTTT. Translating gives CASSPLVSGGEKLFF. J is TRBJ1-4 and V is TRBV19; no clear D gene. V was trimmed by 5 bases and J by 7 bases, leaving 17 bases between them. CDR1 and CDR2 (germline): LNHDA, SQIVND (reference sequence). CDR3 length equals 15 residues.

The genes are TRBV5-4 and TRBJ1-2, with D possibly TRBD1 on 5 matching bases. This CDR3 has 14 residues. CDR1 is SGHNT, CDR2 YYREEE, per germline (reference sequence). Trimming took off 7 bases at V and 4 bases at J, with 17 bases between the two ends. The CDR3 nucleotides read TGTGCCAGCGGCGAGGGAGGAGGGGTCTATGGCTACACCTTC. Translating gives CASGEGGGVYGYTF.

The chain has TRBV6-2 or TRBV6-3 and TRBJ2-7; D not resolved. CDR3 length: 14 amino acids. Germline V gene sequence: CDR1 MNHEY, CDR2 SVGEGT. Trimming removed 5 bases at V and 4 bases at J, with 15 bases between. The CDR3 is CASSGVGMGYEQYF. CDR3 coding DNA: TGTGCCAGCAGTGGAGTCGGAATGGGTTACGAGCAGTACTTC.

The table lists this clone with a few counts. The chain links TRBV6-1 to TRBJ2-4, with 7 positions matching TRBD1. Germline CDR1 is MNHNS and CDR2 is SASEGT. The CDR3 extends over 14 amino acids. Trimming removed 3 bases from V and 9 bases from J; junction bases left unmatched: 8. CDR3 DNA sequence: TGTGCCAGCAGTGACCGACAGGGTGTGAGCATTCAGTACTTC. It encodes CASSDRQGVSIQYF.

The chain carries TRBV7-9 and TRBJ2-3; D unclear. The CDR3 is made up of 14 amino acids. CDR1 and CDR2 (germline): SEHNR, FQNEAQ (reference sequence). Trimming pared 7 bases from V and 0 bases from J, leaving 11 bases between. The CDR3 bases are TGTGCCAGCAACGACCCTCGGAGCACAGATACGCAGTATTTT. Its translation: CASNDPRSTDTQYF.

A remark on this clone: Germline is not matched at one junction end, which may reflect a read error. The chain uses TRBV14 and TRBJ1-1; possibly TRBD1 for D (5 bases). CDR1 is SGHDN and CDR2 is FVKESK in the germline V gene. CDR3 length equals 15 residues. CDR3 sequence: CASSQEWGIRTEAFF. CDR3 nucleotides: TGTGCCAGCAGTCAAGAGTGGGGCATTAGAACTGAAGCTTTCTTT.

The V and J genes are TRBV7-8 and TRBJ2-2; the D is unclear. Looked up from germline, CDR1 is SGHVS and CDR2 is FQNEAQ. V dropped 5 bases and J dropped 7 bases, with 11 bases sitting between them. CDR3 length: 13 residues. Here the CDR3 DNA reads TGTGCCAGCAGCCCCTTAATGGGCGGGGAGCTGTTTTTT. Translated, it gives CASSPLMGGELFF.